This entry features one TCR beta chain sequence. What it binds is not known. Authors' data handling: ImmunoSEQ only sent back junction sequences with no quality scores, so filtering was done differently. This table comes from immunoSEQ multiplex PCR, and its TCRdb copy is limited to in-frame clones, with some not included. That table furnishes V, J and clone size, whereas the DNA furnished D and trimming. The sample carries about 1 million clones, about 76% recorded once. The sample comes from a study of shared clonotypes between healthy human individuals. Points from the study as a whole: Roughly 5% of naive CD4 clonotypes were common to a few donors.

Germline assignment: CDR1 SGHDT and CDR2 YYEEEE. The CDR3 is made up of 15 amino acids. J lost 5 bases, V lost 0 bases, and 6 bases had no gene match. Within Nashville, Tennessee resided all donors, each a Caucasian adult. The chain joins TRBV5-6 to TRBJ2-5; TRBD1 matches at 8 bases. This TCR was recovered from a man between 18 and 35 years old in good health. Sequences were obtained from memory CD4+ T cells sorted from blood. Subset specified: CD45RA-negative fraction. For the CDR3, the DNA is TGTGCCAGCAGCTTGGTTGACAGGGGTGACGAGACCCAGTACTTC. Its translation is CASSLVDRGDETQYF.